The 20 T cell receptor beta chains below come from one sample, sequenced in a study of cytomegalovirus exposure and HLA in healthy donors. Researchers ran the PCR with 60 Vbeta and 13 Jbeta primers. Here immunoSEQ multiplex PCR was the method, and the copy in TCRdb shows in-frame clones only, minus some. The table has approximately 100,000 clones, around 79% seen once. The sample was PBMCs. Receptors were obtained from a man aged 60 to 75 in good health and CMV-seronegative.

The V call is TRBV5-1, the J call TRBJ2-7; D could derive from TRBD1 or TRBD2 (5 bases each). There are 12 residues in the CDR3. The V gene lost 5 bases and the J gene lost 6 bases, with 12 bases spanning the gap. Germline V gene sequence: CDR1 SGHRS, CDR2 YFSETQ. The CDR3 reads CASRDVGGEQYV. As DNA, the CDR3 is TGCGCCAGCAGGGACGTTGGGGGCGAGCAGTACGTC.

This clone was detected only a few times. The chain has TRBV10-2 and TRBJ1-3; a possible D gene is TRBD1 (5 bases). In germline, CDR1 is WSHSY, CDR2 SAAADI. The CDR3 covers 13 residues. Deletions cut 5 bases from V and 4 bases from J, with 9 bases between. In nucleotides, the CDR3 is TGCGCCAGCAGTAGGGACTTCGGAAACACCATATATTTT. This encodes CASSRDFGNTIYF.

The chain uses TRBV10-2 and TRBJ1-5, with 7 bases lining up with TRBD1. The trim removed 2 bases at V and 7 bases at J, leaving 8 bases unmatched. Per germline, CDR1 WSHSY and CDR2 SAAADI. The CDR3 totals 15 residues. The CDR3: CASSEAQTGRQPQHF. CDR3 sequence (DNA): TGCGCCAGCAGTGAGGCGCAGACAGGGCGGCAGCCCCAGCATTTT.

The rearrangement uses TRBV4-2 and TRBJ2-5, with 11 bases matching TRBD2. The CDR3 extends over 16 amino acids. The germline V gene has CDR1 LGHNA and CDR2 YNFKEQ. The V segment lost 1 base and the J segment 4 bases; nucleotides outside the gene matches: 5. CDR3 loop: CASSQVSGGATETQYF. CDR3 nucleotides: TGTGCCAGCAGCCAAGTTAGCGGGGGGGCCACAGAGACCCAGTACTTC.

The chain couples TRBV2 to TRBJ1-6; 7 bases are shared with TRBD1. CDR1 SNHLY and CDR2 FYNNEI come from the germline V gene. The CDR3 totals 15 residues. The V and J ends lost 6 bases and 9 bases, in that order; junction bases with no gene match: 11. The CDR3 nucleotides are TGTGCCAGCAGCCTAGGGGATACAGGGGTTTCACCCCTCCACTTT. It codes for CASSLGDTGVSPLHF.

V is TRBV11-2 and J is TRBJ2-3; 8 bases fit TRBD2. The CDR3 contains 15 residues. V was clipped by 5 bases and J by 2 bases; unmatched bases: 6. Per the germline V gene, CDR1 is SGHAT and CDR2 is FQNNGV. The CDR3 coding sequence is TGTGCCAGCAGCCCGGGAGGGGGTAACACAGATACGCAGTATTTT. This sequence encodes CASSPGGGNTDTQYF. The full variable domain, with the rest looked up from reference TRBV11-2 and TRBJ2-3, is EAGVAQSPRYKIIEKRQSVAFWCNPISGHATLYWYQQILGQGPKLLIQFQNNGVVDDSQLPKDRFSAERLKGVDSTLKIQPAKLEDSAVYLCASSPGGGNTDTQYFGPGTRLTVL.

This clone was observed once. This chain joins TRBV6-1 and TRBJ2-1, with D possibly matching TRBD1 (5 bases). CDR3 size: 18 residues. CDR1 is MNHNS, CDR2 SASEGT, per germline. V gave up 1 base and J gave up 3 bases, with 19 bases separating them. Written as DNA, the CDR3 is TGTGCCAGCAGTGAAGGATTGTGGCAGGGTTCCATCTACAATGAGCAGTTCTTC. This codes for CASSEGLWQGSIYNEQFF.

The gene calls are TRBV4-3 and TRBJ1-1; D might be TRBD1 (5 bases). The V end lost 0 bases, the J end lost 11 bases, and 10 bases lay between the germline ends. Looked up from germline, CDR1 is LGHNA and CDR2 is YSLEER. The CDR3 is 12 amino acids. CDR3 residues: CASSQELGRAFF. CDR3 nucleotide sequence: TGCGCCAGCAGCCAAGAACTGGGGCGGGCTTTCTTT.

This chain connects TRBV4-1 to TRBJ2-3; D call uncertain. Germline V CDR1 and CDR2: MGHRA, YSYEKL. The CDR3 extends over 13 amino acids. V lost 0 bases and J lost 10, with 11 bases in between. For the CDR3, the DNA is TGCGCCAGCAGCCAAGATCGTAGTTCCCCGCAGTATTTT. It yields the protein CASSQDRSSPQYF.

CDR3 protein: CAAGAGNTIYF. CDR3 sequence (DNA): TGTGCAGCGGGGGCTGGAAACACCATATATTTT. This rearrangement joins TRBV30 to TRBJ1-3, with D perhaps TRBD1 (5 bases). Germline-derived CDR1 and CDR2 are GTSNPN and SVGIG (reference sequence). The length of the CDR3 is 11 residues. The whole variable domain, remainder taken from reference TRBV30 and TRBJ1-3, is SQTIHQWPATLVQPVGSPLSLECTVEGTSNPNLYWYRQAAGRGLQLLFYSVGIGQISSEVPQNLSASRPQDRQFILSSKKLLLSDSGFYLCAAGAGNTIYFGEGSWLTVV.

This clone was recorded only once. The V call is TRBV19, the J call TRBJ1-5; 7 bases fit TRBD1. The CDR3 loop spans 20 amino acids. Germline trimming cut 6 bases from V and 3 bases from J; bases unmatched to any gene: 23. Germline V gives CDR1 LNHDA, CDR2 SQIVND (reference sequence). CDR3 coding DNA: TGTGCCAGTAGGCCGATGATCGTGGGGACAGATCCCCATGACAATCAGCCCCAGCATTTT. It encodes CASRPMIVGTDPHDNQPQHF.

V gene TRBV29-1 combines with J gene TRBJ2-5; maybe TRBD1 (6 bases). CDR1 and CDR2 from the germline V gene are SQVTM and ANQGSEA. The CDR3 covers 13 residues. With 1 base removed from V and 2 bases from J, the gap between germline ends came to 8 bases. The CDR3 spells CSVEGTEQETQYF. The CDR3 DNA is TGCAGCGTTGAAGGGACAGAGCAAGAGACCCAGTACTTC.

CDR3 protein: CASSLLGGTNQPQHF. CDR3 DNA sequence: TGTGCCAGCAGCCTACTAGGGGGAACGAATCAGCCCCAGCATTTT. The V gene is TRBV5-8, the J gene TRBJ1-5, with D perhaps matching TRBD1 (6 bases). The V gene's germline CDR1 is SGHTS and CDR2 YDEGEE. The CDR3 length is 15 residues. V was cut by 4 bases and J by 4 bases, with 15 bases left in between.

The chain couples TRBV9 to TRBJ2-1, with TRBD2 matching over 7 bases. Unmatched junction bases numbered 4, after V lost 4 bases and J lost 3 bases. Germline CDR1 is SGDLS and CDR2 is YYNGEE. This CDR3 contains 14 residues. The CDR3 reads CASSSRDYYNEQFF. DNA of the CDR3: TGTGCCAGCAGCTCTCGGGACTACTACAATGAGCAGTTCTTC. Drawing the rest from reference TRBV9 and TRBJ2-1, the complete variable domain is DSGVTQTPKHLITATGQRVTLRCSPRSGDLSVYWYQQSLDQGLQFLIQYYNGEERAKGNILERFSAQQFPDLHSELNLSSLELGDSALYFCASSSRDYYNEQFFGPGTRLTVL.

The V gene is TRBV5-4, the J gene TRBJ2-2; tentatively, D is TRBD1 (7 bases). The CDR3 spans 16 residues. V was pared by 0 bases and J by 1 base, with 10 bases between. Germline V gene data show CDR1 as SGHNT and CDR2 as YYREEE (reference sequence). CDR3 sequence: CASSLGRGVNTGELFF. CDR3 bases: TGTGCCAGCAGCTTGGGCAGGGGGGTGAACACCGGGGAGCTGTTTTTT.

The chain carries TRBV7-2 and TRBJ2-3, with a weak D call TRBD2 (6 bases). This CDR3 spans 16 amino acids. Trimming took off 5 bases at V and 6 bases at J, with 21 bases between the two ends. Germline values: CDR1 SGHTA, CDR2 FQGNSA. The CDR3 DNA is TGTGCCAGCAGCCCTGACTTGCGGGGTATTGCGGATACGCAGTATTTT. This codes for CASSPDLRGIADTQYF.

This sequence joins TRBV7-9 and TRBJ2-7; D might be TRBD1 (6 bases). The CDR3 extends over 11 amino acids. V dropped 3 bases and J dropped 10 bases, with 10 bases sitting between them. Germline V CDR1 and CDR2: SEHNR, FQNEAQ (reference sequence). Here the CDR3 DNA reads TGTGCCAGCAGCTTCCAGGGGTTCCAGTACTTC. It specifies CASSFQGFQYF.

Of note for this clone: A read error may produce the germline difference seen at one junction end. Different DNA sequences within this sample yield the same CDR3. The chain employs TRBV9 and TRBJ1-1; D not resolved. The CDR3 has 14 residues. Germline-derived CDR1 and CDR2 are SGDLS and YYNGEE. CDR3 sequence reads: CASSVLPVGAEAFF. The DNA of the CDR3 is TGTGCCAGCAGCGTCCTTCCGGTGGGAGCTGAGGCTTTCTTT.

This rearrangement joins TRBV7-2 to TRBJ2-7; D is possibly TRBD1 (6 bases). The CDR3 loop spans 15 amino acids. Germline V gene sequence: CDR1 SGHTA, CDR2 FQGNSA. V shed 5 bases and J shed 2 bases, with 16 bases lying between them. The CDR3 region is CASSPIPGQAYEQYF. The CDR3 nucleotides read TGTGCCAGCAGCCCTATACCGGGACAAGCCTACGAGCAGTACTTC.

The chain carries TRBV19 and TRBJ2-7; 7 nucleotides match TRBD2. This CDR3 has 14 amino acids. With V trimmed by 7 bases and J by 4 bases, 10 bases remained unmatched. Germline CDR1 reads LNHDA; CDR2 reads SQIVND (reference sequence). The CDR3 nucleotides are TGTGCCAGTACTACGGGGGAGGGAAAATACGAGCAGTACGTC. Its protein product is CASTTGEGKYEQYV.